This T cell receptor (beta chain) was identified during a study of blood T cell repertoires in COVID-19 (dated by TCRdb to the early 2020s). Broadly, across the study: The collaborator samples originated in the United States, Italy and Spain and spanned the acute and convalescent phases of COVID-19. The material from the prospective study consisted of cDNA or gDNA derived from T cells, B-cell-depleted T cells, or PBMCs. HLA class I and class II types, where available, came from metadata supplied by the sample provider rather than from assay-based typing. The samples were drawn from two sources: the first 160 participants of the ongoing ImmuneRACE study, and fewer than 1,500 subjects contributed by 6 global collaborators. The dataset comprised deeply sampled blood TCRbeta repertoires from subjects exposed to, actively infected with, or recovered from COVID-19. A freely available public database, intended as a resource for researchers studying the immune response to SARS-CoV-2, is where the repertoires were released. A de-identified subject ID, COVID-19 status, age in years and sex were almost always included in the sample metadata.

CDR3 length: 13 amino acids, cysteine to phenylalanine. Left in the record is the CDR3 DNA by itself, 39 bases read in frame from the first base. A distance of 10 bases separates the germline ends of V and J, which lose 4 bases and 5 bases respectively. CDR1 and CDR2 are read off the germline V gene (reference sequence) as SGHNT and YYREEE. About this clone: Its specific antigen is unknown. Within one base of it there is no much larger clone, and no base qualities were kept.

TCRbeta CDR3 regions were amplified from genomic DNA using the immunoSEQ Assay, a bias-controlled multiplex PCR. The authors processed their data as follows. The number of nucleated cells in each sample was estimated from the amplification of reference gene primers within the assay. To quantify the absolute abundance of each unique TCRbeta CDR3 rearrangement, sequence reads were collapsed and filtered. Productive Simpson clonality was computed per sample as the square root of Simpson's diversity index over productive rearrangements. TCRdb provides this immuneACCESS table in a form limited to in-frame rearrangements. Some clones are lacking; in checked studies, under half of them reflect an unresolved V gene, and why the rest are absent is not known. The V and J calls and clone size come from that table; D and trimming were worked out from the DNA. The table for this sample lists roughly 140,000 clones; more than 85% of them were counted only once. In total, the top ten clones hold 2.4% of the sample.

What the study reported, not specific to this receptor: The quantity of clinical and demographic metadata differed by source and by participant and was supplied without curation.

The collaborating institutions used their own protocols to collect whole blood in K2EDTA tubes. For TCRbeta analysis, collaborators shipped samples in one of three forms: frozen whole blood, isolated PBMCs, or DNA extracted from either of those sample types. This sequence uses TRBV5-4 and TRBJ1-5; the D gene lacks a confident call. The TCR comes from a woman aged 70-85 years with acute or convalescent COVID-19. Input material: peripheral blood. The CDR3 region: CASSVALDQPQHF. The sequenced DNA is TGTGCCAGCAGCGTAGCTTTGGATCAGCCCCAGCATTTT.